The TCR beta chain under discussion was sequenced for a study of cytomegalovirus exposure and HLA in healthy donors. The study's findings and limits: Among donors in an Asian-associated ancestry cluster, a later analysis reportedly found fewer N-insertions than the approximately 670-donor mean. Cytomegalovirus status, reportedly, was diagnosed with high specificity and sensitivity by the classifier. Rare TCR sequences predominated, though certain public TCRs were found in many donors.

Primers included in the PCR were 60 Vbeta and 13 Jbeta primers. The protocol was immunoSEQ multiplex PCR, while the TCRdb copy is restricted to in-frame clones and leaves out a portion. The sample has roughly 200,000 clones; more than 75% are singletons. On this clone itself: Its antigen is currently unknown.

The V gene's germline CDR1 is SGHVS and CDR2 FNYEAQ. The CDR3 runs to 15 residues. V shed 5 bases and J 5 bases; nucleotides not matched to a gene: 8. Sequencing was done on a sample of PBMCs. This clonotype was sampled from a woman in her 30s in good health and CMV-seropositive. V gene TRBV7-6 combines with J gene TRBJ2-1; 8 nucleotides align to TRBD2. In DNA, the CDR3 is TGTGCCAGCAGCCCGTCAGCGGGAGTGGACAATGAGCAGTTCTTC. Translating it yields CASSPSAGVDNEQFF.